The 3 T cell receptor beta chains listed next were all sequenced from one sample in a study of T cell responses to AZD1222 COVID-19 vaccine. Profiling relied on immunoSEQ multiplex PCR, and the TCRdb table lists in-frame clones only, not all of them. Of approximately 120,000 clones in the sample, approximately 85% were seen once. Sequenced material: peripheral blood, taken 28 days after the second AZD1222 dose. The receptors come from an adult who received the AZD1222 COVID-19 vaccine.

The chain has TRBV27 and TRBJ1-2; D is unresolved. Germline V gene data show CDR1 as MNHEY and CDR2 as SMNVEV (reference sequence). V was cut by 2 bases and J by 0 bases, with 10 bases left in between. CDR3 length: 15 amino acids. For the CDR3, the DNA is TGTGCCAGCAGTTTAAGGAGTGCTACTAACTATGGCTACACCTTC. This translates into CASSLRSATNYGYTF.

This chain connects TRBV5-6 to TRBJ2-1, with 9 positions matching TRBD1. V trimming: 5 bases; J trimming: 4 bases; junction bases outside the gene matches: 10. Germline V CDR1 and CDR2: SGHDT, YYEEEE. The CDR3 length is 16 residues. Here the CDR3 DNA reads TGTGCCAGCAGGTGGACAGGGGCGAACCTTTACAATGAGCAGTTCTTC. Translation: CASRWTGANLYNEQFF. Filled out from reference TRBV5-6 and TRBJ2-1, the complete variable domain reads DAGVTQSPTHLIKTRGQQVTLRCSPKSGHDTVSWYQQALGQGPQFIFQYYEEEERQRGNFPDRFSGHQFPNYSSELNVNALLLGDSALYLCASRWTGANLYNEQFFGPGTRLTVL.

CDR3 nucleotide sequence: TGTGCCAGCAGTTCAACCGACAGTGGCTACACCTTC. This encodes CASSSTDSGYTF. The chain combines TRBV28 with TRBJ1-2; the D gene is possibly TRBD1 (5 bases). From germline, CDR1 is MDHEN and CDR2 SYDVKM. V was pared by 4 bases and J by 7 bases, with 10 bases between. The CDR3 spans 12 residues.